This T cell receptor beta chain is from a study of T cell changes during pregnancy in multiple sclerosis. Profiling relied on immunoSEQ multiplex PCR, and the TCRdb table lists in-frame clones only, not all of them. The sample records 50,000 or so clones, nearly 95% being singletons. The sample holds a few counts of this clone. Sequenced material: CD4+ T cells from peripheral blood mononuclear cells, taken in the second trimester of pregnancy. The receptor comes from a female donor with multiple sclerosis, enrolled in a pregnancy study.

The CDR3 DNA sequence: TGCGCCAGCAGCCGAACGGGACAGAACACTGAAGCTTTCTTT. Encoded protein: CASSRTGQNTEAFF. V usage is TRBV5-1 and J usage is TRBJ1-1; D may be TRBD1 (6 bases). From germline, CDR1 is SGHRS and CDR2 YFSETQ. The CDR3 sequence is 14 residues long. Trimming shortened V by 4 bases and J by 1 base, and 11 bases separated the two germline ends.